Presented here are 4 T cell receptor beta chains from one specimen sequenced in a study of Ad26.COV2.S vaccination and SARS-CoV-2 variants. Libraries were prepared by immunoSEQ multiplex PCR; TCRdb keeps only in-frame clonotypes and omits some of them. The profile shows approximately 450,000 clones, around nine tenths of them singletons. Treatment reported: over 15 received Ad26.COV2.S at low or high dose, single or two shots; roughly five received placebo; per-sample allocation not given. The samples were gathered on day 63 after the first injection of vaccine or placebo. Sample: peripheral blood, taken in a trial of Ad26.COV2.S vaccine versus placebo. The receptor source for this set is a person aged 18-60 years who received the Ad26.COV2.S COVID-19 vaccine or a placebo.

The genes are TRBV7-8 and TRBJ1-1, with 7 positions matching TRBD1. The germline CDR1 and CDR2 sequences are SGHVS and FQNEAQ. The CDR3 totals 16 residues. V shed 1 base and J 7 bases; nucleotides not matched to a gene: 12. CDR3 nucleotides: TGTGCCAGCAGCTTAGAAATTTCAGGGGGGTTTCATGAAGCTTTCTTT. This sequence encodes CASSLEISGGFHEAFF.

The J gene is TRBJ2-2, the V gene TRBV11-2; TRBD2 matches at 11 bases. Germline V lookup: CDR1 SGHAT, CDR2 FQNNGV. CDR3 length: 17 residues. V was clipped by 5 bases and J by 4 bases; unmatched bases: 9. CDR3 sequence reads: CASSLPTTSGTTGELFF. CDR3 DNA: TGTGCCAGCAGCCTACCGACGACTAGCGGGACCACCGGGGAGCTGTTTTTT.

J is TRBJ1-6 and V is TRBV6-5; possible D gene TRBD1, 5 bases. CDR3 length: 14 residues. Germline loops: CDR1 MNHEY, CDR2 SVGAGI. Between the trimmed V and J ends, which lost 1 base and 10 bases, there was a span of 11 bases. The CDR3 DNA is TGTGCCAGCAGTTACTTTGCAGGGCACTCACCCCTCCACTTT. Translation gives CASSYFAGHSPLHF.

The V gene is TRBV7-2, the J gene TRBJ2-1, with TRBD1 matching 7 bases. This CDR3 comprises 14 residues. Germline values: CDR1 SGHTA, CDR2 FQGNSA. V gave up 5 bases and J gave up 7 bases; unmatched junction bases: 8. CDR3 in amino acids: CASSLRQGRNEQFF. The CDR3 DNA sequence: TGTGCCAGCAGCCTAAGACAGGGCCGGAATGAGCAGTTCTTC.